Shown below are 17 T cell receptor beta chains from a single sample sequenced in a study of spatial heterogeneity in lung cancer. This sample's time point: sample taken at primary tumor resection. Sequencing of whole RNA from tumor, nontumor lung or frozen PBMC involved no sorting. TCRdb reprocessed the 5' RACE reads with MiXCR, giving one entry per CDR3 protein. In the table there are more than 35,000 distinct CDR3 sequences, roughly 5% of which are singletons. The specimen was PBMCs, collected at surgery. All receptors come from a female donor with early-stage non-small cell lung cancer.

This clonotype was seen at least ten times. CDR3 amino acids: CASILDGNSPLHF. In nucleotides, the CDR3 is TGTGCCAGCATCTTGGACGGCAATTCACCCCTCCACTTT. V usage is TRBV2 and J usage is TRBJ1-6; D unclear. The CDR3 consists of 13 residues. The V end was cut by 7 bases, the J end by 7 bases, with 11 bases between. Germline V gene sequence: CDR1 SNHLY, CDR2 FYNNEI.

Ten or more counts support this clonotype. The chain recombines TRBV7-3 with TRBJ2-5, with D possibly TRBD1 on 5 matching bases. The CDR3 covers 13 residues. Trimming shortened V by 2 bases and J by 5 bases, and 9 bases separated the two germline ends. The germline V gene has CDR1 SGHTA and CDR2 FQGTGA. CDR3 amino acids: CASSLAGYETQYF. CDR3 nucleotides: TGTGCCAGCAGCTTAGCAGGGTACGAGACCCAGTACTTC. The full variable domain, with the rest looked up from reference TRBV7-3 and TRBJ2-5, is GAGVSQTPSNKVTEKGKYVELRCDPISGHTALYWYRQSLGQGPEFLIYFQGTGAADDSGLPNDRFFAVRPEGSVSTLKIQRTERGDSAVYLCASSLAGYETQYFGPGTRLLVL.

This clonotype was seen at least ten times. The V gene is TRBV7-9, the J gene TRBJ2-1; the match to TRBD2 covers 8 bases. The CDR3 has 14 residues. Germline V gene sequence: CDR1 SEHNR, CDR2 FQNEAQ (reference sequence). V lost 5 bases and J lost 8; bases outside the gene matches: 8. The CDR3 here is CASSPGGGRDEQFF. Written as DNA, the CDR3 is TGTGCCAGCAGCCCGGGGGGGGGCAGAGATGAGCAGTTCTTC.

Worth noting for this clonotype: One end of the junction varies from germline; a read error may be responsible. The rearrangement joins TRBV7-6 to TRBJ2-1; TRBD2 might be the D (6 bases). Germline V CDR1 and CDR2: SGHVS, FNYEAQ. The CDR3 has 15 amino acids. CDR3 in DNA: TGTGCCGGCAGCTTAGCGCCTAGCGCCTACAATGAGCAGTTCTTC. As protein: CAGSLAPSAYNEQFF.

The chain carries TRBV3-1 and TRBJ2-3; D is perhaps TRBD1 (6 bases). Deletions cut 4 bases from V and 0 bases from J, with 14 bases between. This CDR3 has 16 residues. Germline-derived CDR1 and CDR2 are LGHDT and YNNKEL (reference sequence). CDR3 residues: CASSRAQGLSTDTQYF. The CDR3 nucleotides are TGTGCCAGCAGCCGGGCACAGGGATTAAGCACAGATACGCAGTATTTT.

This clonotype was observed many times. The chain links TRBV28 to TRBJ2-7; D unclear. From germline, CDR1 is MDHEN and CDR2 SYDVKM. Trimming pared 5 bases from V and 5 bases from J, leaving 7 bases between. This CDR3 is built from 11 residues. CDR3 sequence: CASSSYDEQYF. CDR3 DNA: TGTGCCAGCAGTAGTTACGACGAGCAGTACTTC.

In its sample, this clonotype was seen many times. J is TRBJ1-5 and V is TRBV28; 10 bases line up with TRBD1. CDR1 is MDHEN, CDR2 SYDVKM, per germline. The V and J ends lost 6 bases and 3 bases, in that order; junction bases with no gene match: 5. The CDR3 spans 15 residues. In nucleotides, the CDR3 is TGTGCCAGCAGGATAGACAGGGGGCTCAATCAGCCCCAGCATTTT. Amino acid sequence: CASRIDRGLNQPQHF.

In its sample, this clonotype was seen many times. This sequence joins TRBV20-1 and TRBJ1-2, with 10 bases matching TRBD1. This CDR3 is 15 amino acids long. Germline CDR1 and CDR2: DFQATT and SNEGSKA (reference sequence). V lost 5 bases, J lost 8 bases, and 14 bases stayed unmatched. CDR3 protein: CSALSPGQGKGGYTF. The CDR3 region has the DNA TGCAGTGCTCTGAGTCCGGGACAGGGGAAAGGAGGCTACACCTTC.

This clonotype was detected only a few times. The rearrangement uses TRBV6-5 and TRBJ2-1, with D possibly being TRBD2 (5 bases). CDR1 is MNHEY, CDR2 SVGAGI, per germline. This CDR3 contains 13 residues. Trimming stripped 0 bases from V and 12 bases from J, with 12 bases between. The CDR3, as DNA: TGTGCCAGCAGTTACTCGACCTACGCGGGGCAGTTCTTC. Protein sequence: CASSYSTYAGQFF.

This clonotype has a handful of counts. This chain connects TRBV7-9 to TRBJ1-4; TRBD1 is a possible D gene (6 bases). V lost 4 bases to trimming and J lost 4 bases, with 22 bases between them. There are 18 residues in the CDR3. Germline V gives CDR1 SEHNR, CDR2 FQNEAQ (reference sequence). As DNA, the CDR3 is TGTGCCAGCAGCTCGCCTTACCCCCCAGGGGCTGATAATGAAAAACTGTTTTTT. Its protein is CASSSPYPPGADNEKLFF.

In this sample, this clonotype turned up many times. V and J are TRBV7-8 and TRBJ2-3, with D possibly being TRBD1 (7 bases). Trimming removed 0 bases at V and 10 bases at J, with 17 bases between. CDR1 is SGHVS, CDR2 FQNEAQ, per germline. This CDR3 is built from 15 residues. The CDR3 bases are TGTGCCAGCAGCTTAGCCGAGGGGCAGGGGGGCCCGCAGTATTTT. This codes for CASSLAEGQGGPQYF.

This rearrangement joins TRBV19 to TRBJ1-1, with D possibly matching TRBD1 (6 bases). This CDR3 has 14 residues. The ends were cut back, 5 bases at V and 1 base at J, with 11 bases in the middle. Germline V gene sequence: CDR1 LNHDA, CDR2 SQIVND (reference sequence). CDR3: CASSPRTENTEAFF. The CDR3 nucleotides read TGTGCCAGTAGTCCAAGGACAGAGAACACTGAAGCTTTCTTT. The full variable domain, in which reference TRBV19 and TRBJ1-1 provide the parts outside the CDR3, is DGGITQSPKYLFRKEGQNVTLSCEQNLNHDAMYWYRQDPGQGLRLIYYSQIVNDFQKGDIAEGYSVSREKKESFPLTVTSAQKNPTAFYLCASSPRTENTEAFFGQGTRLTVV.

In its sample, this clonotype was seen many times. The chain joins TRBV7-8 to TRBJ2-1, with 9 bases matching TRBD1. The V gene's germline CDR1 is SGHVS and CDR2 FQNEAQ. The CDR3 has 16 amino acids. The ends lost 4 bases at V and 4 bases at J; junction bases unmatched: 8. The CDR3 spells CASSYLQGARYNEQFF. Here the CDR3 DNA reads TGTGCCAGCAGCTATTTACAGGGGGCGCGGTACAATGAGCAGTTCTTC.

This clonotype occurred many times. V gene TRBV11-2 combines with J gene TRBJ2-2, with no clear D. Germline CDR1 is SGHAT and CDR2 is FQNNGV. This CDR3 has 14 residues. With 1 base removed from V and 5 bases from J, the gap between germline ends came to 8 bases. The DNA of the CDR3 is TGTGCCAGCAGCTTAGTCGTAGGGACCGGGGAGCTGTTTTTT. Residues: CASSLVVGTGELFF.

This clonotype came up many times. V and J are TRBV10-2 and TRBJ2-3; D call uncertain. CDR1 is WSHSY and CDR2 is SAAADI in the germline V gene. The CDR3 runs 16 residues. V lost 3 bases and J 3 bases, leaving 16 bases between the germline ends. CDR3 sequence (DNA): TGCGCCAGCAGTGATTATCTAGTCCGTGGGACAGATACGCAGTATTTT. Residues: CASSDYLVRGTDTQYF.

The CDR3 spells CASSARGLATSTDTQYF. The CDR3 DNA sequence: TGTGCCAGCAGTGCACGAGGACTAGCGACTAGCACAGATACGCAGTATTTT. The chain employs TRBV6-1 and TRBJ2-3; 9 bases are shared with TRBD2. J gave up 0 bases and V 4 bases, and 8 bases lay outside the gene matches. The CDR3 runs 17 residues. Germline V gene lookup returns CDR1 MNHNS and CDR2 SASEGT.

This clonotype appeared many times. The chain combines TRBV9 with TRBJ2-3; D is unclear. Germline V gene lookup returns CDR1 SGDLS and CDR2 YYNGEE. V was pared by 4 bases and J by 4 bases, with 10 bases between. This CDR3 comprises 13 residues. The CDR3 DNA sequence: TGTGCCAGCAGCCCACGCCGGTCAGATACGCAGTATTTT. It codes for CASSPRRSDTQYF.